These T cell receptor beta chains were read from a single sample in a study of PD-1 blockade in classical Hodgkin lymphoma. TCRdb keeps only in-frame clones here, not all; method: immunoSEQ multiplex PCR. The table includes approximately 100,000 clones, around 89% detected once. Sequencing was performed on peripheral blood mononuclear cells (PBMCs), taken before the second cycle of nivolumab. The origin of the receptors is a human donor with classical Hodgkin lymphoma. CDR3s include the opening cysteine and the closing phenylalanine or tryptophan. D genes are given only for firm matches. Clone size, where shown, is once, few, many, or a class for clones that have expanded.

J gene: TRBJ2-1
V gene: TRBV7-2
clone size: -
D gene: -
CDR3 protein: CASSLGQNNEQFF
CDR3 DNA: TGTGCCAGCAGCTTAGGGCAGAACAATGAGCAGTTCTTC

J gene: TRBJ2-5
V gene: TRBV5-4
clone size: once
D gene: -
CDR3 protein: CASSPSRGTVGTQYF
CDR3 DNA: TGTGCCAGCAGCCCCTCCCGGGGGACAGTAGGGACCCAGTACTTC

J gene: TRBJ2-5
V gene: TRBV18
clone size: -
D gene: TRBD2
CDR3 protein: CASRPLAGKETQYF
CDR3 DNA: TGTGCCAGCCGACCTCTAGCGGGAAAAGAGACCCAGTACTTC

J gene: TRBJ1-4
V gene: TRBV28
clone size: few
D gene: -
CDR3 protein: CASTGPGYGVKLFF
CDR3 DNA: TGTGCCAGCACCGGGCCCGGGTATGGCGTAAAACTGTTTTTT

J gene: TRBJ2-2
V gene: TRBV27
clone size: -
D gene: -
CDR3 protein: CASSLSTRNTGELFF
CDR3 DNA: TGTGCCAGCAGTTTATCTACTAGGAACACCGGGGAGCTGTTTTTT

J gene: TRBJ2-7
V gene: TRBV5-1
clone size: -
D gene: -
CDR3 protein: CASSWNAQGLEQYF
CDR3 DNA: TGCGCCAGCAGCTGGAACGCGCAGGGCCTCGAGCAGTACTTC

J gene: TRBJ2-7
V gene: TRBV7-2
clone size: -
D gene: TRBD2
CDR3 protein: CASSLGLAGGYEQYF
CDR3 DNA: TGTGCCAGCAGCCTCGGACTAGCGGGGGGCTACGAGCAGTACTTC

J gene: TRBJ2-6
V gene: TRBV4-3
clone size: -
D gene: -
CDR3 protein: CASSQELGSGANVLTF
CDR3 DNA: TGCGCCAGCAGCCAAGAGCTGGGGTCTGGGGCCAACGTCCTGACTTTC

J gene: TRBJ1-1
V gene: TRBV28
clone size: -
D gene: -
CDR3 protein: CASRGPVTNTEAFF
CDR3 DNA: TGTGCCAGCAGAGGACCGGTCACGAACACTGAAGCTTTCTTT

J gene: TRBJ1-4
V gene: TRBV5-1
clone size: -
D gene: TRBD1
CDR3 protein: CASSLSDGTGGSTNEKLFF
CDR3 DNA: TGCGCCAGCAGCCTTTCGGACGGGACAGGGGGATCAACTAATGAAAAACTGTTTTTT

J gene: TRBJ1-2
V gene: TRBV5-1
clone size: -
D gene: -
CDR3 protein: CASSLLANYGYTF
CDR3 DNA: TGCGCCAGCAGTCTGTTAGCTAACTATGGCTACACCTTC

J gene: TRBJ2-7
V gene: TRBV19
clone size: -
D gene: -
CDR3 protein: CASSPGHRGPYEQYF
CDR3 DNA: TGTGCCAGTAGCCCGGGGCACCGAGGGCCCTACGAGCAGTACTTC

J gene: TRBJ2-7
V gene: TRBV7-2
clone size: many
D gene: TRBD1
CDR3 protein: CASSSPGQDYEQYF
CDR3 DNA: TGTGCCAGCAGCTCCCCCGGACAGGACTACGAGCAGTACTTC

J gene: TRBJ2-7
V gene: TRBV29-1
clone size: -
D gene: -
CDR3 protein: CSVVDSSYEQYF
CDR3 DNA: TGCAGCGTTGTTGACAGCTCGTACGAGCAGTACTTC

J gene: TRBJ2-7
V gene: TRBV11-3
clone size: -
D gene: -
CDR3 protein: CASSSRVGTVQYF
CDR3 DNA: TGTGCCAGCAGCTCACGGGTCGGGACTGTGCAGTACTTC

J gene: TRBJ1-1
V gene: TRBV10-3
clone size: -
D gene: -
CDR3 protein: CAISGGRKTEAFF
CDR3 DNA: TGTGCCATCAGTGGGGGCAGGAAGACTGAAGCTTTCTTT

J gene: TRBJ1-4
V gene: TRBV5-1
clone size: -
D gene: TRBD1
CDR3 protein: CASSLLGTGGFEKPFF
CDR3 DNA: TGCGCCAGCAGCTTGCTCGGGACAGGGGGCTTTGAAAAACCGTTTTTT

J gene: TRBJ2-2
V gene: TRBV5-8
clone size: -
D gene: -
CDR3 protein: CASSLSGMELFF
CDR3 DNA: TGTGCCAGCAGCTTATCAGGGATGGAGCTGTTTTTT

J gene: TRBJ1-4
V gene: TRBV4-1
clone size: -
D gene: TRBD1
CDR3 protein: CASSHSREDRVERATNEKLFF
CDR3 DNA: TGCGCCAGCAGCCACTCACGTGAGGACAGGGTAGAACGTGCAACTAATGAAAAACTGTTTTTT

J gene: TRBJ1-3
V gene: TRBV4-3
clone size: -
D gene: -
CDR3 protein: CASSRSYANRGGNTIYF
CDR3 DNA: TGCGCCAGCAGCCGCAGTTACGCGAATAGGGGTGGAAACACCATATATTTT

J gene: TRBJ2-7
V gene: TRBV14
clone size: -
D gene: TRBD1
CDR3 protein: CASKQGASYEQYF
CDR3 DNA: TGTGCCAGCAAACAGGGGGCATCCTACGAGCAGTACTTC

J gene: TRBJ1-2
V gene: TRBV4-3
clone size: -
D gene: -
CDR3 protein: CASSQFPSEKGRYGYTF
CDR3 DNA: TGCGCCAGCAGCCAGTTCCCGTCGGAAAAAGGAAGGTATGGCTACACCTTC

J gene: TRBJ1-5
V gene: TRBV4-2
clone size: few
D gene: -
CDR3 protein: CASSQVDRNQPQHF
CDR3 DNA: TGTGCCAGCAGCCAAGTCGACAGAAATCAGCCCCAGCATTTT

J gene: TRBJ1-6
V gene: TRBV18
clone size: -
D gene: -
CDR3 protein: CASSPSVQGLHSPLHF
CDR3 DNA: TGTGCCAGCTCACCGAGCGTCCAGGGGCTACATTCACCCCTCCACTTT

J gene: TRBJ1-2
V gene: TRBV4-3
clone size: -
D gene: TRBD1
CDR3 protein: CASSGTRGPYGYTF
CDR3 DNA: TGCGCCAGCAGCGGAACGAGGGGGCCCTATGGCTACACCTTC

J gene: TRBJ1-2
V gene: TRBV2
clone size: -
D gene: TRBD1
CDR3 protein: CASRPAGGQGGYTF
CDR3 DNA: TGTGCCAGCCGGCCAGCGGGCGGACAGGGAGGCTACACCTTC

J gene: TRBJ2-7
V gene: TRBV19
clone size: -
D gene: -
CDR3 protein: CASGGDNEPYEQYF
CDR3 DNA: TGTGCCAGTGGTGGAGACAACGAGCCATACGAGCAGTACTTC

J gene: TRBJ1-2
V gene: TRBV25-1
clone size: -
D gene: TRBD1
CDR3 protein: CASSDSGTGDYGYTF
CDR3 DNA: TGTGCCAGCAGTGATTCCGGGACAGGGGACTATGGCTACACCTTC

J gene: TRBJ2-7
V gene: TRBV14
clone size: -
D gene: -
CDR3 protein: CASSQAVEQYF
CDR3 DNA: TGTGCCAGCAGCCAAGCCGTCGAGCAGTACTTC

J gene: TRBJ2-2
V gene: TRBV6-6
clone size: -
D gene: TRBD2
CDR3 protein: CASGGRLAQAGELFF
CDR3 DNA: TGTGCCAGCGGTGGGAGACTAGCGCAGGCCGGGGAGCTGTTTTTT

J gene: TRBJ1-3
V gene: TRBV7-9
clone size: -
D gene: TRBD1
CDR3 protein: CASSFSGQGAGNTIYF
CDR3 DNA: TGTGCCAGCAGCTTTTCGGGACAGGGGGCTGGAAACACCATATATTTT

J gene: TRBJ2-3
V gene: TRBV9
clone size: -
D gene: TRBD2
CDR3 protein: CASSVTSGTDTQYF
CDR3 DNA: TGTGCCAGCAGCGTAACTAGCGGGACAGATACGCAGTATTTT

J gene: TRBJ2-7
V gene: TRBV27
clone size: once
D gene: -
CDR3 protein: CASSLSVSSYEQYF
CDR3 DNA: TGTGCCAGCAGTTTATCTGTCAGCTCCTACGAGCAGTACTTC

J gene: TRBJ2-2
V gene: TRBV7-9
clone size: -
D gene: -
CDR3 protein: CASRPLGGAGELFF
CDR3 DNA: TGTGCCAGCAGGCCTCTAGGGGGGGCCGGGGAGCTGTTTTTT